The rows below give T cell receptor beta chains drawn from one sample of a study of cytomegalovirus exposure and HLA in healthy donors. TCRdb keeps only in-frame clones here, not all; method: immunoSEQ multiplex PCR. The data show fewer than 250,000 clones, with over 80% seen just once and roughly a tenth held by the top ten. The sample taken for sequencing was PBMCs. The origin of the receptors is a woman between 50 and 59 years old in good health and CMV-seropositive. Both conserved end residues are part of each CDR3. Each record gives: D gene, J gene, clone size, V gene, CDR3 protein, CDR3 DNA. A D gene is named only where the DNA matches it firmly. Only part of the rows carry a size: once, few, many, or a class if the clone is expanded.

d_call: NA
j_call: TRBJ1-2
clone_size: NA
v_call: TRBV18
cdr3_aa: CASSPRAQNYGYTF
cdr3_nt: TGTGCCAGCTCACCACGGGCCCAGAACTATGGCTACACCTTC

d_call: NA
j_call: TRBJ2-4
clone_size: NA
v_call: TRBV7-3
cdr3_aa: CASSPDRAKNIQYF
cdr3_nt: TGTGCCAGCAGCCCGGACAGAGCCAAAAACATTCAGTACTTC

d_call: TRBD1
j_call: TRBJ2-3
clone_size: NA
v_call: TRBV19
cdr3_aa: CASSIRGQGEVADTQYF
cdr3_nt: TGTGCCAGTAGTATACGGGGACAGGGGGAGGTCGCAGATACGCAGTATTTT

d_call: NA
j_call: TRBJ1-2
clone_size: NA
v_call: TRBV7-2
cdr3_aa: CASSFLLGYTF
cdr3_nt: TGTGCCAGCAGCTTTCTCTTAGGCTACACCTTC

d_call: TRBD1
j_call: TRBJ2-7
clone_size: NA
v_call: TRBV7-8
cdr3_aa: CASSLGTGATYEQYF
cdr3_nt: TGTGCCAGCAGCTTAGGGACAGGGGCAACCTACGAGCAGTACTTC

d_call: TRBD1
j_call: TRBJ2-7
clone_size: NA
v_call: TRBV5-1
cdr3_aa: CASSLDRGYYEQYF
cdr3_nt: TGCGCCAGCAGCTTAGACAGGGGATACTACGAGCAGTACTTC

d_call: NA
j_call: TRBJ1-3
clone_size: NA
v_call: TRBV28
cdr3_aa: CASSLTDSGNTIYF
cdr3_nt: TGTGCCAGCAGTTTGACTGACTCTGGAAACACCATATATTTT

d_call: TRBD2
j_call: TRBJ2-7
clone_size: NA
v_call: TRBV28
cdr3_aa: CASSLITSGPSWGQYF
cdr3_nt: TGTGCCAGCAGTTTAATCACTAGCGGGCCGTCCTGGGGGCAGTACTTC

d_call: NA
j_call: TRBJ1-2
clone_size: NA
v_call: TRBV18
cdr3_aa: CASSTGTNYGYTF
cdr3_nt: TGTGCCAGCTCCACAGGGACGAACTATGGCTACACCTTC

d_call: TRBD1
j_call: TRBJ1-4
clone_size: few
v_call: TRBV5-1
cdr3_aa: CASSYGTAATNEKLFF
cdr3_nt: TGCGCCAGCAGCTATGGGACAGCTGCAACTAATGAAAAACTGTTTTTT

d_call: NA
j_call: TRBJ1-4
clone_size: once
v_call: TRBV19
cdr3_aa: CASRRSRGSNEKLFF
cdr3_nt: TGTGCCAGTAGAAGAAGCAGGGGCTCTAATGAAAAACTGTTTTTT

d_call: TRBD1
j_call: TRBJ1-1
clone_size: NA
v_call: TRBV7-9
cdr3_aa: CASSSRQGGTEAFF
cdr3_nt: TGTGCCAGCAGCTCAAGACAGGGTGGCACTGAAGCTTTCTTT

d_call: NA
j_call: TRBJ1-1
clone_size: few
v_call: TRBV7-8
cdr3_aa: CASSLHRNTEAFF
cdr3_nt: TGTGCCAGCAGCTTACACAGGAACACTGAAGCTTTCTTT

d_call: TRBD2
j_call: TRBJ2-1
clone_size: few
v_call: TRBV4-2
cdr3_aa: CASSQSSGGTYNEQFF
cdr3_nt: TGTGCCAGCAGCCAATCTAGCGGGGGGACCTACAATGAGCAGTTCTTC

d_call: NA
j_call: TRBJ1-2
clone_size: NA
v_call: TRBV10-3
cdr3_aa: CAISATAAGYTF
cdr3_nt: TGTGCCATCAGTGCGACGGCGGCGGGCTACACCTTC

d_call: NA
j_call: TRBJ1-6
clone_size: once
v_call: TRBV4-1
cdr3_aa: CASSQAVGRNSPLHF
cdr3_nt: TGCGCCAGCAGCCAAGCGGTAGGGAGAAATTCACCCCTCCACTTT

d_call: NA
j_call: TRBJ2-7
clone_size: NA
v_call: TRBV29-1
cdr3_aa: CSVEDQGTYEQYF
cdr3_nt: TGCAGCGTTGAAGATCAGGGTACCTACGAGCAGTACTTC

d_call: TRBD2
j_call: TRBJ2-1
clone_size: NA
v_call: TRBV9
cdr3_aa: CASSPRIAGQKINEQFF
cdr3_nt: TGTGCCAGCAGCCCAAGAATAGCGGGCCAAAAGATCAATGAGCAGTTCTTC

d_call: NA
j_call: TRBJ2-3
clone_size: NA
v_call: TRBV11-1
cdr3_aa: CASSYRRGLRTDTQYF
cdr3_nt: TGTGCCAGCAGCTACAGGAGAGGCCTCAGGACAGATACGCAGTATTTT

d_call: NA
j_call: TRBJ2-5
clone_size: few
v_call: TRBV7-9
cdr3_aa: CASSFRQETQYF
cdr3_nt: TGTGCCAGCAGCTTCCGTCAAGAGACCCAGTACTTC

d_call: NA
j_call: TRBJ2-4
clone_size: NA
v_call: TRBV28
cdr3_aa: CASSLFGGPRDKNIQYF
cdr3_nt: TGTGCCAGCAGTTTGTTTGGGGGCCCTCGGGACAAAAACATTCAGTACTTC

d_call: TRBD1
j_call: TRBJ2-7
clone_size: once
v_call: TRBV5-1
cdr3_aa: CASSSGQGDEQYF
cdr3_nt: TGCGCCAGCAGCTCGGGACAGGGAGACGAGCAGTACTTC

d_call: NA
j_call: TRBJ1-1
clone_size: NA
v_call: TRBV20-1
cdr3_aa: CSARTVPEAFF
cdr3_nt: TGCAGTGCTAGGACAGTTCCTGAAGCTTTCTTT

d_call: TRBD2
j_call: TRBJ2-1
clone_size: NA
v_call: TRBV5-1
cdr3_aa: CASSLVGAGGPLVEEQFF
cdr3_nt: TGCGCCAGCAGCTTGGTCGGTGCGGGGGGGCCGCTAGTGGAAGAGCAGTTCTTC

d_call: NA
j_call: TRBJ1-1
clone_size: NA
v_call: TRBV7-2
cdr3_aa: CASSLQPQGNTEAFF
cdr3_nt: TGTGCCAGCAGCTTACAGCCGCAGGGGAACACTGAAGCTTTCTTT

d_call: TRBD1
j_call: TRBJ1-6
clone_size: few
v_call: TRBV2
cdr3_aa: CTSSRDRGINSPLHF
cdr3_nt: TGTACCAGCAGCCGCGACAGGGGGATTAATTCACCCCTCCACTTT

d_call: NA
j_call: TRBJ2-3
clone_size: NA
v_call: TRBV30
cdr3_aa: CAWSPLRGSTDTQYF
cdr3_nt: TGTGCCTGGAGTCCCCTAAGGGGGAGCACAGATACGCAGTATTTT

d_call: TRBD1
j_call: TRBJ1-2
clone_size: NA
v_call: TRBV7-9
cdr3_aa: CSSSLGTGLNYGYTF
cdr3_nt: TGTTCCAGCAGCTTGGGGACAGGCCTTAACTATGGCTACACCTTC

d_call: NA
j_call: TRBJ2-1
clone_size: NA
v_call: TRBV15
cdr3_aa: CATSRDRQREQFF
cdr3_nt: TGTGCCACCAGCAGAGATAGACAGCGCGAGCAGTTCTTC

d_call: TRBD2
j_call: TRBJ2-2
clone_size: NA
v_call: TRBV6-6
cdr3_aa: CASSSGTSGGAGELFF
cdr3_nt: TGTGCCAGCAGTTCAGGGACTAGCGGGGGGGCCGGGGAGCTGTTTTTT

d_call: TRBD2
j_call: TRBJ2-2
clone_size: NA
v_call: TRBV7-3
cdr3_aa: CASAGDNTGELFF
cdr3_nt: TGTGCCAGCGCGGGAGACAACACCGGGGAGCTGTTTTTT

d_call: TRBD1
j_call: TRBJ2-2
clone_size: NA
v_call: TRBV27
cdr3_aa: CASSWTGNTGELFF
cdr3_nt: TGTGCCAGCAGTTGGACAGGGAACACCGGGGAGCTGTTTTTT

d_call: TRBD1
j_call: TRBJ1-5
clone_size: NA
v_call: TRBV19
cdr3_aa: CASSTLDGQGLWPQHF
cdr3_nt: TGTGCCAGTAGTACTCTAGATGGACAGGGGCTGTGGCCCCAGCATTTT

d_call: NA
j_call: TRBJ1-2
clone_size: NA
v_call: TRBV6-1
cdr3_aa: CASRMTANYGYTF
cdr3_nt: TGTGCCAGCAGGATGACAGCTAACTATGGCTACACCTTC

d_call: TRBD1
j_call: TRBJ1-1
clone_size: NA
v_call: TRBV29-1
cdr3_aa: CSVRGGDRGYEGTEAFF
cdr3_nt: TGCAGCGTTCGAGGGGGTGACAGGGGGTATGAAGGCACTGAAGCTTTCTTT

d_call: NA
j_call: TRBJ2-3
clone_size: NA
v_call: TRBV5-1
cdr3_aa: CASSSEGGTNTQYF
cdr3_nt: TGCGCCAGCAGCTCGGAGGGGGGGACGAATACGCAGTATTTT

d_call: TRBD1
j_call: TRBJ1-4
clone_size: NA
v_call: TRBV7-9
cdr3_aa: CASSLDGERRGLTNEKLFF
cdr3_nt: TGTGCCAGCAGCTTAGATGGGGAGCGGAGGGGGCTAACAAATGAAAAACTGTTTTTT

d_call: TRBD2
j_call: TRBJ2-7
clone_size: NA
v_call: TRBV5-6
cdr3_aa: CASRTSGGTYEQYF
cdr3_nt: TGTGCCAGCAGGACTAGCGGGGGAACCTACGAGCAGTACTTC

d_call: TRBD2
j_call: TRBJ2-7
clone_size: NA
v_call: TRBV6-5
cdr3_aa: CASNTAGVSSYEQYF
cdr3_nt: TGTGCCAGCAATACGGCGGGGGTTAGCTCCTACGAGCAGTACTTC

d_call: NA
j_call: TRBJ2-5
clone_size: NA
v_call: TRBV18
cdr3_aa: CASSPGQGGVQYF
cdr3_nt: TGTGCCAGCTCACCAGGGCAGGGGGGTGTGCAGTACTTC

d_call: TRBD1
j_call: TRBJ1-6
clone_size: few
v_call: TRBV18
cdr3_aa: CASSPTGQGLTQTLHF
cdr3_nt: TGTGCCAGCTCACCAACGGGACAGGGTTTAACCCAGACCCTCCACTTT

d_call: NA
j_call: TRBJ1-2
clone_size: NA
v_call: TRBV7-2
cdr3_aa: CASSPDSFYGYTF
cdr3_nt: TGTGCCAGCAGCCCGGACAGCTTTTATGGCTACACCTTC

d_call: NA
j_call: TRBJ1-5
clone_size: NA
v_call: TRBV18
cdr3_aa: CASSPSQSINWTQHF
cdr3_nt: TGTGCCAGCTCACCGTCACAGAGCATTAATTGGACCCAGCATTTT

d_call: NA
j_call: TRBJ2-5
clone_size: NA
v_call: TRBV2
cdr3_aa: CASIMSGTQYF
cdr3_nt: TGTGCCAGCATCATGTCGGGGACCCAGTACTTC

d_call: NA
j_call: TRBJ2-7
clone_size: NA
v_call: TRBV23-1
cdr3_aa: CASSKKGPGGSYEQYF
cdr3_nt: TGCGCCAGCAGTAAAAAGGGTCCAGGGGGGTCCTACGAGCAGTACTTC

d_call: NA
j_call: TRBJ2-2
clone_size: NA
v_call: TRBV7-2
cdr3_aa: CASSLGANTGELFF
cdr3_nt: TGTGCCAGCAGCTTGGGAGCGAACACCGGGGAGCTGTTTTTT

d_call: NA
j_call: TRBJ2-7
clone_size: NA
v_call: TRBV18
cdr3_aa: CASSLRGAVDEQYF
cdr3_nt: TGTGCCAGCTCACTCCGGGGGGCCGTGGACGAGCAGTACTTC

d_call: TRBD1
j_call: TRBJ1-2
clone_size: NA
v_call: TRBV30
cdr3_aa: CACIRRTGFLGYTF
cdr3_nt: TGTGCCTGTATTCGTCGGACAGGGTTTTTAGGCTACACCTTC

d_call: NA
j_call: TRBJ1-5
clone_size: few
v_call: TRBV19
cdr3_aa: CASWEGNQPQHF
cdr3_nt: TGTGCCAGTTGGGAGGGAAATCAGCCCCAGCATTTT

d_call: NA
j_call: TRBJ2-7
clone_size: NA
v_call: TRBV11-2
cdr3_aa: CASSARDLRGEQYF
cdr3_nt: TGTGCCAGCAGCGCGAGGGACCTGCGGGGCGAGCAGTACTTC

d_call: NA
j_call: TRBJ1-5
clone_size: NA
v_call: TRBV27
cdr3_aa: CASSLSNGGLSPQHF
cdr3_nt: TGTGCCAGCAGTTTATCCAACGGGGGGCTAAGCCCCCAGCATTTT

d_call: TRBD1
j_call: TRBJ2-6
clone_size: once
v_call: TRBV30
cdr3_aa: CAWSPGGSGGANVLTF
cdr3_nt: TGTGCCTGGTCCCCAGGGGGAAGTGGTGGGGCCAACGTCCTGACTTTC

d_call: TRBD1
j_call: TRBJ2-3
clone_size: NA
v_call: TRBV6-1
cdr3_aa: CATRTGEADTQYF
cdr3_nt: TGTGCCACCCGGACAGGGGAGGCAGATACGCAGTATTTT

d_call: NA
j_call: TRBJ2-2
clone_size: NA
v_call: TRBV5-4
cdr3_aa: CASSLQLDTGELFF
cdr3_nt: TGTGCCAGCAGTCTCCAGCTAGACACCGGGGAGCTGTTTTTT

d_call: NA
j_call: TRBJ1-5
clone_size: NA
v_call: TRBV30
cdr3_aa: CAWSLGVGQPQHF
cdr3_nt: TGTGCCTGGAGTTTAGGGGTGGGGCAGCCCCAGCATTTT